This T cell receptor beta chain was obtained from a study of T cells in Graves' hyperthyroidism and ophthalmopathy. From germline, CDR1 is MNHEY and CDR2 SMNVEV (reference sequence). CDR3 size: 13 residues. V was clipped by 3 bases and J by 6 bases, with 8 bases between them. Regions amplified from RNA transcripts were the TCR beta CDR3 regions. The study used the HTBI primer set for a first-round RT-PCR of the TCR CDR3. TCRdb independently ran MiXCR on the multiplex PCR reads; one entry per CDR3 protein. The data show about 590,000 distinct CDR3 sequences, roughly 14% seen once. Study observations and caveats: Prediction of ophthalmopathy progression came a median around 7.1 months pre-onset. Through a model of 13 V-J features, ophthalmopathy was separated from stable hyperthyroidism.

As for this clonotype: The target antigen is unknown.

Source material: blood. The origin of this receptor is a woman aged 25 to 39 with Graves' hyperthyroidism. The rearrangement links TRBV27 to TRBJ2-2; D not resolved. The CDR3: CASSLMGSGELFF. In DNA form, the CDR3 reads TGTGCCAGCAGTTTGATGGGATCCGGGGAGCTGTTTTTT.